This T cell receptor (beta chain) was sequenced for a study of shared clonotypes between healthy human individuals. For the study at large: CD8 memory received one plate per donor, CD8 naive two, CD4 memory three and CD4 naive three.

Naive-designated CD8 cells lacked CD45RO, were positively enriched for CCR7, and omitted terminally differentiated effector memory CD45RA+ cells. None of the donors, who were healthy HIV-negative adults, had recently had acute infections or vaccinations. Regarding this clone: Antigen specificity is unknown.

Germline trimming cut 5 bases from V and 0 bases from J; bases unmatched to any gene: 7. There are 15 residues in the CDR3. The germline gives CDR1 PRHDT, CDR2 FYEKMQ (reference sequence). General study points: Researchers sampled blood only, noting tissue repertoires likely differ.

The authors split each subset's genomic DNA evenly across several immunoSEQ plates. The table came from immunoSEQ multiplex PCR; TCRdb's copy has only in-frame clones and leaves some out. The sample yields roughly 2 million clones, just under 95% seen once. The TCR originated in a man between 18 and 29 years old in good health. Sequencing was done on a sample of naive CD8+ T cells sorted from blood. V usage is TRBV13 and J usage is TRBJ2-7; TRBD1 matches at 7 bases. DNA of the CDR3: TGTGCCAGCAGCCCAACAGGGGACCTCTCCTACGAGCAGTACTTC. It specifies CASSPTGDLSYEQYF.